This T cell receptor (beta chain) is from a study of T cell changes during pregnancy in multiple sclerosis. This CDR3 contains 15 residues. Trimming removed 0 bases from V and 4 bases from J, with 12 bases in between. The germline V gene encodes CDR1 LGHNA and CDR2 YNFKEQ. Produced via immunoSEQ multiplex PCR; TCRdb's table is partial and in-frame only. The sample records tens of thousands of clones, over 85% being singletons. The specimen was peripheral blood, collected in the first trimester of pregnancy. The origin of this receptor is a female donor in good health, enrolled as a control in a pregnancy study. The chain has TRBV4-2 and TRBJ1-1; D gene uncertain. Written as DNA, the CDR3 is TGTGCCAGCAGCCAAGATCACCCCGGTCCCACTGAAGCTTTCTTT. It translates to CASSQDHPGPTEAFF.